This entry features one TCR beta chain sequence. This record belongs to a study of T-cell memory formation after mild COVID-19. Overall study: TCR clusters largely stayed donor specific.

The J segment lost 4 bases and the V segment lost 7 bases, leaving 9 bases of the junction unmatched. Germline CDR1 MNHNS, CDR2 SASEGT. The CDR3 has 14 residues. TCRdb ran MiXCR on the 5' RACE reads and lists one entry per CDR3 protein. The table shows 300,000 to 350,000 distinct CDR3 sequences, with roughly a fifth occurring only once. The chain has TRBV6-1 and TRBJ1-2, with TRBD1 identical over 7 bases. The sample consisted of PBMCs or a T cell subset sorted from them (not recorded which). The TCR sequence derives from a man younger than 35 who had mild COVID-19 (a few samples of this study predate the infection). Cell type and time point are not known. The DNA for the CDR3 is TGTGCCAGCACCCCACCCAGGGGGATCTATGGCTACACCTTC. It yields the protein CASTPPRGIYGYTF.